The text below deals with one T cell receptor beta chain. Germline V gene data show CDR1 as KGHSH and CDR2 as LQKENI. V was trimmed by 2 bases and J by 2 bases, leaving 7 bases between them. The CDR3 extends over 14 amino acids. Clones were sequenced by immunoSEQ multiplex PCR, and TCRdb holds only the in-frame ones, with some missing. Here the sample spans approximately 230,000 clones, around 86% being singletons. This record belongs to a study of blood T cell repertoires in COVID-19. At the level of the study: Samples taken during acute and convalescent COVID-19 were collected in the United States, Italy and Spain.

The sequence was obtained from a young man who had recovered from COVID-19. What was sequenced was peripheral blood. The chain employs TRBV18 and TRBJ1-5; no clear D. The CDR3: CASSPGEGNQPQHF. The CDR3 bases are TGTGCCAGCTCACCAGGGGAGGGCAATCAGCCCCAGCATTTT.